The T cell receptor beta chain under discussion was sequenced for a study of shared clonotypes between healthy human individuals. Study in general: Every donor yielded three CD4 naive, three CD4 memory, two CD8 naive and one CD8 memory plate.

Naive CD45RA+ and memory CD45RA-negative subsets were split from CD4+ cells. The CDR3 is 12 residues long. Germline V gene data show CDR1 as WSHSY and CDR2 as SAAADI. The V and J ends lost 4 bases and 6 bases respectively, with 8 bases between them. Execution of the assay was at deep level. Here immunoSEQ multiplex PCR was the method, and the copy in TCRdb shows in-frame clones only, minus some. In the table there are over a million clones, around 74% of which are singletons. This clone was detected only once. The sequenced sample was memory CD4+ T cells sorted from blood. Subset meaning: CD45RA-negative fraction. V is TRBV10-2 and J is TRBJ2-3; the D is unclear. The source is a young man in good health. The CDR3 here is CASSVLADTQYF. CDR3 DNA: TGCGCCAGCAGTGTATTGGCGGATACGCAGTATTTT.